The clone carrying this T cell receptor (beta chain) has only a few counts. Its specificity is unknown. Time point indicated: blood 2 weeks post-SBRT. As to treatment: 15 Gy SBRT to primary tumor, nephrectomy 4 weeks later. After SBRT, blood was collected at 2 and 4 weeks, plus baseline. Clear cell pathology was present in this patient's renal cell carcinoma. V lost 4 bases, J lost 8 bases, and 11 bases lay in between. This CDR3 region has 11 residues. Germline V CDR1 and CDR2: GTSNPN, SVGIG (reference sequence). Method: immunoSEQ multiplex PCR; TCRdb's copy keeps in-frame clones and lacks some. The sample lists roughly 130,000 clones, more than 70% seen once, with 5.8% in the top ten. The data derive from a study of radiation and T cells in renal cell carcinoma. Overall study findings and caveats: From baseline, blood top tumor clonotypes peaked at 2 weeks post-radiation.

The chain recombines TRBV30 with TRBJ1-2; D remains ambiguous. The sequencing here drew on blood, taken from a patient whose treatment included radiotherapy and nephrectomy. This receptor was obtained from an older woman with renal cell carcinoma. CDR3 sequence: CAWMGVDGYTF. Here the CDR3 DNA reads TGTGCCTGGATGGGAGTCGACGGCTACACCTTC.